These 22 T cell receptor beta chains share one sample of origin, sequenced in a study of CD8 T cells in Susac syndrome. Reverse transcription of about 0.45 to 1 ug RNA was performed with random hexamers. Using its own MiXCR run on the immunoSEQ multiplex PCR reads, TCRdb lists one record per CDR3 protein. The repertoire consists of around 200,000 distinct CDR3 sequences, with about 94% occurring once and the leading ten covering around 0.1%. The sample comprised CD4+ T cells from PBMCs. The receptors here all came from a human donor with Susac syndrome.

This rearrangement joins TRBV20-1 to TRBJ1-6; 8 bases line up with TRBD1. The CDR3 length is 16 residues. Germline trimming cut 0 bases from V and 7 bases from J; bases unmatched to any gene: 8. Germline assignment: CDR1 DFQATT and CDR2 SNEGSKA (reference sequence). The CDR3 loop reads CSARDRRQGSNSPLHF. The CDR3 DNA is TGCAGTGCTAGAGACCGCCGACAGGGGAGCAATTCACCCCTCCACTTT.

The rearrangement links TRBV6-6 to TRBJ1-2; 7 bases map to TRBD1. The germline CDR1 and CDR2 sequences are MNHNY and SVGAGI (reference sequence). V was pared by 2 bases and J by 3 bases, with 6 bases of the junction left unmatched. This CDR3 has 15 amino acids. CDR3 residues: CASSYPGQSDYGYTF. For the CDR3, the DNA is TGTGCCAGCAGTTACCCGGGACAGAGTGACTATGGCTACACCTTC.

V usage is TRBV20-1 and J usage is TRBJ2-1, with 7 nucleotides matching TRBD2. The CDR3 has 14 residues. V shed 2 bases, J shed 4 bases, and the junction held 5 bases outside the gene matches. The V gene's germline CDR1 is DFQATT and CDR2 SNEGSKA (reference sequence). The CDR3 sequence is CSARKSGVYNEQFF. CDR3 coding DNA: TGCAGTGCTAGAAAGAGCGGGGTATACAATGAGCAGTTCTTC.

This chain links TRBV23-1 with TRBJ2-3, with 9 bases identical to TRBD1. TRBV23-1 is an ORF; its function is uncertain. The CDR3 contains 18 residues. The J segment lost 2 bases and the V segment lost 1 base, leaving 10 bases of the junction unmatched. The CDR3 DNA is TGCGCCAGCAGTCAATTCCCGTTTGGGGACAGGGACACAGATACGCAGTATTTT. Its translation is CASSQFPFGDRDTDTQYF.

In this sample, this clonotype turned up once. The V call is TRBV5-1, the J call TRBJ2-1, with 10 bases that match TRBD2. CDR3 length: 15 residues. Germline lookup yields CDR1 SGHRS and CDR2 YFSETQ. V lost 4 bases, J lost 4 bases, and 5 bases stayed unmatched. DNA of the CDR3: TGCGCCAGCAGCCTAGCGGGGGATAAATACAATGAGCAGTTCTTC. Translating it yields CASSLAGDKYNEQFF.

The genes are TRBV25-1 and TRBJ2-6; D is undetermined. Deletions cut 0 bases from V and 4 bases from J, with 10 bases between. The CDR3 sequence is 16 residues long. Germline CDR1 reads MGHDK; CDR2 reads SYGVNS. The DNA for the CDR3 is TGTGCCAGCAGTGAATATGGAGTAACCGGGGCCAACGTCCTGACTTTC. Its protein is CASSEYGVTGANVLTF.

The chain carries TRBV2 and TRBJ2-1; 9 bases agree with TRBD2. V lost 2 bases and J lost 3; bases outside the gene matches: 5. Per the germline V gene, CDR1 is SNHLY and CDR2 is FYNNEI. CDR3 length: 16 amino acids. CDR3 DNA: TGTGCCAGCAGTGAATCAGCGGGGGGATTCTACAATGAGCAGTTCTTC. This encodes CASSESAGGFYNEQFF.

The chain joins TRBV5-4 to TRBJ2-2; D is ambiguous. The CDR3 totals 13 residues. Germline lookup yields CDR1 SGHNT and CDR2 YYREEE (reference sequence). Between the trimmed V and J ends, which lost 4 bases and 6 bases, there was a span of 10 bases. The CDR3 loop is CASSPKRAGELFF. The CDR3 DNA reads TGTGCCAGCAGCCCCAAAAGGGCCGGGGAGCTGTTTTTT.

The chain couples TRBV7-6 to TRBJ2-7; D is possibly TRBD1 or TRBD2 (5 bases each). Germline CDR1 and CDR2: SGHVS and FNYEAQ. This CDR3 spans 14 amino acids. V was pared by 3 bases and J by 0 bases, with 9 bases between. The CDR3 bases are TGTGCCAGCAGCTTGGGAGACAGCTCCTACGAGCAGTACTTC. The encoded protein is CASSLGDSSYEQYF.

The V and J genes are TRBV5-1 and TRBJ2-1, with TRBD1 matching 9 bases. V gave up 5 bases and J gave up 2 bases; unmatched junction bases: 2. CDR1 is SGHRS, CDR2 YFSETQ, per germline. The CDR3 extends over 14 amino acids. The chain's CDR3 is CASRRDRAYNEQFF. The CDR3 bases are TGCGCCAGCAGGAGGGACAGGGCCTACAATGAGCAGTTCTTC.

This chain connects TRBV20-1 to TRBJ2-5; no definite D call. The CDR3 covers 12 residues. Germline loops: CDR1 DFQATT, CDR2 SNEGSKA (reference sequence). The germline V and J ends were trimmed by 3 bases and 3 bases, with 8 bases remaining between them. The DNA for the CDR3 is TGCAGTGCTAGTTCTCCGAAAGAGACCCAGTACTTC. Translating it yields CSASSPKETQYF.

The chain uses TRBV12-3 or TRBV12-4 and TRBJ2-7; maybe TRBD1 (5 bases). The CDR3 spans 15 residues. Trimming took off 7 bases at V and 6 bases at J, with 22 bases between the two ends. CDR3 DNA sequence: TGTGCCAGCACAGGGCAACACCTGATGCGTAGCGAGCAGTACTTC. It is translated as CASTGQHLMRSEQYF.

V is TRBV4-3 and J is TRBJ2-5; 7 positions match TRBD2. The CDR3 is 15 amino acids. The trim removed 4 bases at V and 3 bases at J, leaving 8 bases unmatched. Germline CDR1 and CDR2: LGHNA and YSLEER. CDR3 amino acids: CASSRDTSAEETQYF. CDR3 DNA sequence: TGCGCCAGCAGCCGAGACACTAGCGCTGAAGAGACCCAGTACTTC.

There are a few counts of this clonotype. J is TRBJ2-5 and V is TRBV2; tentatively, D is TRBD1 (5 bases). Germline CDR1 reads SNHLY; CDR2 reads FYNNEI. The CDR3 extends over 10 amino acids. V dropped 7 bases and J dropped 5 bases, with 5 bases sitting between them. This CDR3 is CASKGETQYF. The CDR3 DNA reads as TGTGCCAGCAAGGGGGAGACCCAGTACTTC.

In nucleotides, the CDR3 is TGTGCCAGCTCACCAGGCCGGGGGCCGGACACCGGGGAGCTGTTTTTT. Protein: CASSPGRGPDTGELFF. The V call is TRBV18, the J call TRBJ2-2; the D call may be TRBD1 or TRBD2 (6 bases each). CDR3 length: 16 residues. Deletions cut 2 bases from V and 3 bases from J, with 13 bases between. CDR1 and CDR2 from the germline V gene are KGHSH and LQKENI.

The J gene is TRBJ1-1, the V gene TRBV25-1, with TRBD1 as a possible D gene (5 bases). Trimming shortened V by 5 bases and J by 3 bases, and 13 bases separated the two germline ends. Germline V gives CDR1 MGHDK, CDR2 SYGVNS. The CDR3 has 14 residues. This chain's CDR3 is CASSHRGRDTEAFF. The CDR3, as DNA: TGTGCCAGCAGTCACCGGGGGAGGGACACTGAAGCTTTCTTT.

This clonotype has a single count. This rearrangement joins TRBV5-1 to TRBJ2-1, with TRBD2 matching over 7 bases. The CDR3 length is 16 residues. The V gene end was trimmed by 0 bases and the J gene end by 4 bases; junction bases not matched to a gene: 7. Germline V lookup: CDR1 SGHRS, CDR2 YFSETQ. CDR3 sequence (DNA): TGCGCCAGCAGCTTGGCTTCGCGGGGGAATTACAATGAGCAGTTCTTC. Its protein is CASSLASRGNYNEQFF.

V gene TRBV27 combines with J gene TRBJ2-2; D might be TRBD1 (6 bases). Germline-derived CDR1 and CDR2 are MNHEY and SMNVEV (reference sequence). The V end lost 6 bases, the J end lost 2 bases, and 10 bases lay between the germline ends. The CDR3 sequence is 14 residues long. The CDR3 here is CASSSGDNTGELFF. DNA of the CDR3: TGTGCCAGCAGCTCAGGGGATAACACCGGGGAGCTGTTTTTT.

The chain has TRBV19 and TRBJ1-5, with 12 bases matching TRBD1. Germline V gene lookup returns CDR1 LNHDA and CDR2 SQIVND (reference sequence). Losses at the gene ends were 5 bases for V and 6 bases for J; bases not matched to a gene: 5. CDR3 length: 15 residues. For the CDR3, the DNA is TGTGCCAGTAGTCGGGACAGGGGGCAAGTTCAGCCCCAGCATTTT. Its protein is CASSRDRGQVQPQHF. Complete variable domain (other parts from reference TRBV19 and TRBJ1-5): DGGITQSPKYLFRKEGQNVTLSCEQNLNHDAMYWYRQDPGQGLRLIYYSQIVNDFQKGDIAEGYSVSREKKESFPLTVTSAQKNPTAFYLCASSRDRGQVQPQHFGDGTRLSIL.

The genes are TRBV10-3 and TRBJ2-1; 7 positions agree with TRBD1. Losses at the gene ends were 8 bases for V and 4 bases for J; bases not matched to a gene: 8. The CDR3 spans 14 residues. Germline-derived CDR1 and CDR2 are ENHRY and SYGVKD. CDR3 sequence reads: CAILRDSPYNEQFF. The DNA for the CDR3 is TGTGCCATCTTGAGGGACAGCCCTTACAATGAGCAGTTCTTC.

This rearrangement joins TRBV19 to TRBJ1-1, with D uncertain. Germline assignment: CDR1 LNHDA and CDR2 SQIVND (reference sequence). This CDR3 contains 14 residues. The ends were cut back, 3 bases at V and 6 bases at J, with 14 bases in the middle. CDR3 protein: CASSMLSGVAEAFF. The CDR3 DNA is TGTGCCAGTAGTATGCTTAGCGGGGTCGCTGAAGCTTTCTTT.

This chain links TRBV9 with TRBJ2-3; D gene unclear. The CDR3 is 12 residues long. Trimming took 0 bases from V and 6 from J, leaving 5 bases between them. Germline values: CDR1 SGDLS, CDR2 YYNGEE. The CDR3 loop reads CASSVDFDTQYF. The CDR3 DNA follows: TGTGCCAGCAGCGTAGATTTCGATACGCAGTATTTT.